These T cell receptor beta chains were read from a single sample in a study of blood T cell repertoires in COVID-19. Sequenced by immunoSEQ multiplex PCR; TCRdb stores in-frame clones only, minus some. The sample carries about 24,000 clones, roughly nine tenths recorded once. Sequenced material: peripheral blood. The receptors were gathered from a man between 65 and 85 years old with acute or convalescent COVID-19. Each CDR3 is given with its conserved first and last residue.

CDR3aa	j_gene	v_gene
CASSQDPGYGIEKLFF	TRBJ1-4	TRBV4-1
CASSPNQRETQYF	TRBJ2-5	TRBV12-3/TRBV12-4
CATSDFRGNGKLFF	TRBJ1-4	TRBV24-1
CASSFDRGFYSTGELFF	TRBJ2-2	TRBV11-2
CASSPLTRSYNEQFF	TRBJ2-1	TRBV10-2
CASSRTGGRSTDTQYF	TRBJ2-3	TRBV7-9
CASSPGQDRGNQPQHF	TRBJ1-5	TRBV4-1
CASSLDGTGINEQYF	TRBJ2-7	TRBV5-4
CASSRELITGTGGSSTDTQYF	TRBJ2-3	TRBV4-1
CASSSLTGRTYNEQFF	TRBJ2-1	TRBV28
CASSIGGGNSPLHF	TRBJ1-6	TRBV19
CASSLAFSGNTIYF	TRBJ1-3	TRBV5-1
CAIRGAEETNNEQFF	TRBJ2-1	TRBV10-3
CASSLGGTYEKLFF	TRBJ1-4	TRBV5-1
CASGLTSGDADTQYF	TRBJ2-3	TRBV12-5
CASSIQGARGYGYTF	TRBJ1-2	TRBV21-1
CSVAPGERDTEAFF	TRBJ1-1	TRBV29-1
CAISESGTDEKLFF	TRBJ1-4	TRBV10-3
CASSPQEGETQYF	TRBJ2-5	TRBV18
CASSVATINSPLHF	TRBJ1-6	TRBV9
CASSPTDYTGELFF	TRBJ2-2	TRBV3-1/TRBV3-2
CASSGQERVQPQHF	TRBJ1-5	TRBV10-2